This is a list of T cell receptor beta chains from one sample in a study of blood T cell repertoires in COVID-19. Some clones are missing from TCRdb's copy, which holds only in-frame ones; the method was immunoSEQ multiplex PCR. Of approximately 50,000 clones listed, 75% to 90% are singletons. The sample taken for sequencing was peripheral blood. The origin of the receptors is a human donor in a cohort sampled during active COVID-19. The CDR3 runs from the conserved cysteine through the conserved F or W. Each record gives: clone size, D gene, V gene, J gene, CDR3 DNA, CDR3 protein. A D gene is named only where the DNA matches it firmly. The size of a clone is reported for some rows only, either as once, few or many, or as a class for expanded clones.

NA	TRBD2	TRBV4-2	TRBJ2-7	TGTGCCAGCAGCCAAGACCTAGCGGCAGCCTACGAGCAGTACTTC	CASSQDLAAAYEQYF
few	TRBD1	TRBV24-1	TRBJ1-6	TGTGCCACCAGTGGAAAGGGACAGGGTGGTTCACCCCTCCACTTT	CATSGKGQGGSPLHF
NA	TRBD2	TRBV9	TRBJ2-1	TGTGCCAGCAGCGTACGGGAGGGAGCCTACAATGAGCAGTTCTTC	CASSVREGAYNEQFF
NA	NA	TRBV5-4	TRBJ2-2	TGTGCCAGCAGCTTGGTTGGCAGGGGAGACACCGGGGAGCTGTTTTTT	CASSLVGRGDTGELFF
NA	TRBD1	TRBV2	TRBJ1-5	TGTGCCAGCAGGCGACAGGGGGACGCCAATCAGCCCCAGCATTTT	CASRRQGDANQPQHF
NA	TRBD1	TRBV5-4	TRBJ2-6	TGTGCCAGCAGCTTCCCAGGGGGCTCTGGGGCCAACGTCCTGACTTTC	CASSFPGGSGANVLTF
NA	TRBD2	TRBV7-6	TRBJ2-1	TGTGCCAGCAGCTCACTAGCGGGGTCCTACAATGAGCAGTTCTTC	CASSSLAGSYNEQFF
NA	TRBD1	TRBV5-1	TRBJ1-2	TGCGCCAGCAGCACCGACAGGGCCCGAGGCTATGGCTACACCTTC	CASSTDRARGYGYTF
NA	TRBD1	TRBV19	TRBJ1-1	TGTGCCAGTAGTCACTTCCGAGGGGGCCCCATGAACACTGAAGCTTTCTTT	CASSHFRGGPMNTEAFF
NA	NA	TRBV7-6	TRBJ2-1	TGTGCCAGCAGCTTACCCCAGGGTGAGCAGTTCTTC	CASSLPQGEQFF
NA	TRBD2	TRBV5-4	TRBJ2-5	TGTGCCAGCAGCAAACGGACTAGCGGGAGTCTGTACTTC	CASSKRTSGSLYF
NA	NA	TRBV21-1	TRBJ2-1	TGTGCCAGCAGTCCCTCAGGCGGGGGGTACAATGAGCAGTTCTTC	CASSPSGGGYNEQFF
NA	NA	TRBV5-6	TRBJ2-1	TGTGCCAGCAGCCGCATATTGGGAGGATACAATGAGCAGTTCTTC	CASSRILGGYNEQFF
NA	NA	TRBV5-5	TRBJ2-3	TGTGCCAGCAGCTTTGGCAGCACAGATACGCAGTATTTT	CASSFGSTDTQYF
NA	TRBD1	TRBV5-1	TRBJ2-2	TGCGCCAGCAGCCTCCGACAGGGGGATACCGGGGAGCTGTTTTTT	CASSLRQGDTGELFF
once	TRBD2	TRBV6-1	TRBJ2-7	TGTGCCAGCAGTGAACGGACTAGCGGGCCCTACGAGCAGTACTTC	CASSERTSGPYEQYF
NA	NA	TRBV6-1	TRBJ1-3	TGTGCCAGCAGTGTCAAAGGACTTGAGGCTGGAAACACCATATATTTT	CASSVKGLEAGNTIYF
NA	NA	TRBV10-3	TRBJ2-5	TGTGCCATTCGCGGGACCCAAGAGACCCAGTACTTC	CAIRGTQETQYF
few	NA	TRBV19	TRBJ1-2	TGTGCCAGTAGGCTAGACGGGAATAACTATGGCTACACCTTC	CASRLDGNNYGYTF
NA	TRBD1	TRBV12-3/TRBV12-4	TRBJ1-1	TGTGCCAGCAGAACTTCGACAGGGGTTGAAGCTTTCTTT	CASRTSTGVEAFF
NA	NA	TRBV7-6	TRBJ2-7	TGTGCCGCCAGGGGTCACTGCGAGCAGTACTTC	CAARGHCEQYF
once	NA	TRBV29-1	TRBJ2-2	TGCAGCGTTGTGGGGGGAAACCGAAATACGAACACCGGGGAGCTGTTTTTT	CSVVGGNRNTNTGELFF
few	NA	TRBV19	TRBJ2-1	TGTGCCAGTAGTAGCTACAGGGATTCAAATGAGCAGTTCTTC	CASSSYRDSNEQFF
NA	TRBD2	TRBV7-6	TRBJ2-2	TGTGCCAGCAGCTTCGCTAGCGGTTCGAACACCGGGGAGCTGTTTTTT	CASSFASGSNTGELFF
NA	NA	TRBV7-2	TRBJ1-2	TGTGCCAGCAGCTTACAGGGCCCCTATGGCTACACCTTC	CASSLQGPYGYTF
few	TRBD2	TRBV2	TRBJ2-3	TGTGCCAGCAGTGAGCTAGCGGGGACCGTGAGCACAGATACGCAGTATTTT	CASSELAGTVSTDTQYF
NA	TRBD1	TRBV6-5	TRBJ1-1	TGTGCCAGCAGCAAGGCCGGACAGGGAGGCACTGAAGCTTTCTTT	CASSKAGQGGTEAFF
NA	TRBD1	TRBV5-1	TRBJ2-5	TGCGCCAGCAGACCCCGGACAGGGGGCGGAGAGACCCAGTACTTC	CASRPRTGGGETQYF
NA	NA	TRBV7-9	TRBJ2-2	TGTGCCAGGACCGGGACAACGAACACCGGGGAGCTGTTTTTT	CARTGTTNTGELFF
NA	NA	TRBV19	TRBJ2-3	TGTGCCAGTACCATGGGCCCCCACGGGGGCACAGATACGCAGTATTTT	CASTMGPHGGTDTQYF
NA	NA	TRBV2	TRBJ2-5	TGTGCCAGCAGCAGAGATCAGAGGGAGACCCAGTACTTC	CASSRDQRETQYF
few	TRBD2	TRBV3-1/TRBV3-2	TRBJ2-5	TGTGCCAGCAGCCATCAGCGGGGGAGACAAGAGACCCAGTACTTC	CASSHQRGRQETQYF
NA	NA	TRBV7-9	TRBJ2-3	TGTGCCAGCAGTCCAAACAGGGATACGCAGTATTTT	CASSPNRDTQYF
NA	NA	TRBV5-1	TRBJ2-1	TGCGCCAGCCGGCAAGCAGGGTCCGGCATCAATGAGCAGTTCTTC	CASRQAGSGINEQFF
NA	TRBD1	TRBV5-4	TRBJ1-2	TGTGCCAGCAGCGTCACCGGGACAGGGATCGGCTACACCTTC	CASSVTGTGIGYTF
NA	NA	TRBV6-6	TRBJ1-5	TGTGCCAGCAGTCCGACAGTTTATCAGCCCCAGCATTTT	CASSPTVYQPQHF
NA	TRBD2	TRBV7-7	TRBJ2-1	TGTGCCAGCAGCTTAGCCGGGACTAGCGACAATGAGCAGTTCTTC	CASSLAGTSDNEQFF
NA	TRBD1	TRBV30	TRBJ1-2	TGTGCCTGGAGTAGGGGACAGGAATCTGGCTACACCTTC	CAWSRGQESGYTF
NA	TRBD2	TRBV7-2	TRBJ2-7	TGTGCCAGCAGCCGTAGCGGGGGGTCCTCCTGGGAGCAGTACTTC	CASSRSGGSSWEQYF
NA	TRBD1	TRBV20-1	TRBJ2-7	TGCAGTGCTAGTTCCTCCTTCGGGCAGGGGGCTTCCTACGAGCAGTACTTC	CSASSSFGQGASYEQYF
NA	NA	TRBV7-2	TRBJ2-3	TGTGCCAGCAGCTCCGGGACTAGCACAGATACGCAGTATTTT	CASSSGTSTDTQYF
NA	NA	TRBV6-5	TRBJ1-1	TGTGCCAGCAGTTACCCAGGGTTGAACACTGAAGCTTTCTTT	CASSYPGLNTEAFF
NA	TRBD1	TRBV18	TRBJ1-5	TGTGCCAGCTCACCCCGGGACAGGGATCAGCCCCAGCATTTT	CASSPRDRDQPQHF
NA	TRBD1	TRBV4-2	TRBJ2-3	TGTGCCAGCAGCCAAGAAGGGACAGAGGGCACAGATACGCAGTATTTT	CASSQEGTEGTDTQYF
once	NA	TRBV19	TRBJ2-1	TGTGCCAGTCGGGACTTAAGCTCCTACAATGAGCAGTTCTTC	CASRDLSSYNEQFF
once	TRBD1	TRBV5-3	TRBJ1-5	TGTGCCAGAACCAATACAGGGGTGGGTCAGCCCCAGCATTTT	CARTNTGVGQPQHF
once	TRBD2	TRBV7-2	TRBJ2-3	TGTGCCAGCAGCTTACAAGCGGGGGGAGGCACAGATACGCAGTATTTT	CASSLQAGGGTDTQYF
NA	TRBD1	TRBV18	TRBJ2-5	TGTGCCAGCTCACCTTCGGGACAGGGCCAGACCCAGTACTTC	CASSPSGQGQTQYF
NA	TRBD1	TRBV7-2	TRBJ2-7	TGTGCCAGCAGCTTACGGACAGGGAGCTCCTACGAGCAGTACTTC	CASSLRTGSSYEQYF
NA	TRBD1	TRBV7-2	TRBJ2-5	TGTGCCAGCAGCCTCGACAGGGGGATTTTGAAGACCCAGTACTTC	CASSLDRGILKTQYF
NA	NA	TRBV27	TRBJ1-5	TGTGCCAGCAGCGAGGGAGGGGGTCAGCCCCAGCATTTT	CASSEGGGQPQHF
NA	NA	TRBV7-2	TRBJ1-2	TGTGCCAGCAGTCCGAGGTCCGAGGGTGGCTACACCTTC	CASSPRSEGGYTF
NA	NA	TRBV3-1/TRBV3-2	TRBJ2-7	TGTGCCAGCAGCCAAGGGTTAGCCCACTCCTACGAGCAGTACTTC	CASSQGLAHSYEQYF
NA	TRBD1	TRBV9	TRBJ1-2	TGTGCCAGCAGCGTGACAGGGGGCGTTGGCTACACCTTC	CASSVTGGVGYTF
NA	NA	TRBV7-8	TRBJ2-1	TGTGCCAGCAGCTTAGTTTTGGGGCCCCATGAGCAGTTCTTC	CASSLVLGPHEQFF